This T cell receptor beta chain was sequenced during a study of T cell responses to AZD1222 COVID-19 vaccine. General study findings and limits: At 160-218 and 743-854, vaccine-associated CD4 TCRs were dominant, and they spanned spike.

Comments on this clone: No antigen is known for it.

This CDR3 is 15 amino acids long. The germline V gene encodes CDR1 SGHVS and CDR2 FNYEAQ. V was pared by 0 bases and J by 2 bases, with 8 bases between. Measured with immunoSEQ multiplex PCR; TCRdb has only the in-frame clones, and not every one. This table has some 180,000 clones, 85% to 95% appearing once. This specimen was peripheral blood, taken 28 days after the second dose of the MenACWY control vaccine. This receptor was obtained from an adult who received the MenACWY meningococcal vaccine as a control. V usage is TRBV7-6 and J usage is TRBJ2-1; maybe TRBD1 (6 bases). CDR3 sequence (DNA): TGTGCCAGCAGCTTAGCACAGGGAACCTACAATGAGCAGTTCTTC. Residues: CASSLAQGTYNEQFF.